The present T cell receptor beta chain was sequenced within a study of T cell responses to AZD1222 COVID-19 vaccine. The study's findings and limits: White British donors predominated, females outnumbered males, and clonal diversity was possibly underestimated.

Germline CDR1 and CDR2: SGHRS and YFSETQ. Deletions cut 1 base from V and 0 bases from J, with 4 bases between. The CDR3 is 13 amino acids. Sequencing used immunoSEQ multiplex PCR; TCRdb keeps in-frame clones, though not all of them. The sample carries about 86,000 clones, around nine tenths recorded once. With respect to this clone: Its antigen is still unknown.

The TCR was taken from an adult in good health. The chain employs TRBV5-1 and TRBJ1-2; the D is unclear. The starting material was peripheral blood, obtained on day 0 of AZD1222 vaccination. CDR3 DNA: TGCGCCAGCAGCTTGACAGCTAACTATGGCTACACCTTC. Translation gives CASSLTANYGYTF.